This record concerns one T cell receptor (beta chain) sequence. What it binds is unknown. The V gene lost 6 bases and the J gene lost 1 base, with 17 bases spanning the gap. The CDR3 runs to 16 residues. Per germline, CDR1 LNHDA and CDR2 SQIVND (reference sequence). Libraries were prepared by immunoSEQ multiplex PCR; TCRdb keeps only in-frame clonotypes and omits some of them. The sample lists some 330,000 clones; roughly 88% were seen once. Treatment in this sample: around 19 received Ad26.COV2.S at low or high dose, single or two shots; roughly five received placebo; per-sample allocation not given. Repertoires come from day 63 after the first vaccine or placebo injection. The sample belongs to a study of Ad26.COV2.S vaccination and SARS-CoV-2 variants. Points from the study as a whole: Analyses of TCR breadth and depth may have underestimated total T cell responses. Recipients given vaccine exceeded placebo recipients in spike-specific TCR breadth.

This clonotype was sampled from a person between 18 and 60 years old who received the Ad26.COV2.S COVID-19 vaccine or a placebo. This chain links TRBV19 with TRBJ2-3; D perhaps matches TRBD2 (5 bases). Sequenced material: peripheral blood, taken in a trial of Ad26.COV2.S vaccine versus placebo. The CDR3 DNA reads TGTGCCAGTAGCGCCCGGAAACTAGAGCGCACAGATACGCAGTATTTT. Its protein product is CASSARKLERTDTQYF.